Each of the 11 T cell receptor beta chains below was sequenced from the same sample in a study of tissue T cells after allogeneic stem cell transplantation. Measured with immunoSEQ multiplex PCR; TCRdb has only the in-frame clones, and not every one. The profile shows thousands of clones, 78% of them singletons. Adult allogeneic hematopoietic cell transplant recipients with steroid-refractory graft-versus-host disease were prospectively enrolled for research autopsy. Sequenced here: esophageal tissue, sampled at autopsy. The receptors derive from a male patient over 55 with steroid-refractory graft-versus-host disease after an allogeneic stem cell transplant. The graft donor may have given rise to some T cells.

This sequence joins TRBV30 and TRBJ1-3, with D maybe TRBD1 (5 bases). This CDR3 is built from 13 residues. Trimming removed 5 bases from V and 4 bases from J, with 12 bases in between. From germline, CDR1 is GTSNPN and CDR2 SVGIG (reference sequence). The CDR3 DNA reads TGTGCCTGGCCTGGACACGAAGGAAACACCATATATTTT. This gives the protein CAWPGHEGNTIYF.

The chain joins TRBV6-6 to TRBJ1-2; D ambiguous. The germline CDR1 and CDR2 sequences are MNHNY and SVGAGI (reference sequence). V was trimmed by 5 bases and J by 3 bases, leaving 7 bases between them. CDR3 size: 12 residues. CDR3 coding DNA: TGTGCCAGCAGTCGGACTGACTATGGCTACACCTTC. This encodes CASSRTDYGYTF.

This clone was observed a handful of times. The rearrangement joins TRBV4-1 to TRBJ1-4; 10 nucleotides align to TRBD1. With 0 bases clipped from V and 7 bases from J, the junction kept 5 bases outside the gene matches. Germline V CDR1 and CDR2: MGHRA, YSYEKL. This CDR3 spans 16 amino acids. CDR3 coding DNA: TGCGCCAGCAGCCAAGATTGGGGACAGGGGATTGAAAAACTGTTTTTT. It yields the protein CASSQDWGQGIEKLFF.

This clone was recorded once. The genes are TRBV27 and TRBJ1-2; TRBD1 is a possible D gene (6 bases). Germline V gene lookup returns CDR1 MNHEY and CDR2 SMNVEV (reference sequence). The V and J ends lost 3 bases and 7 bases respectively, with 12 bases between them. The CDR3 length is 13 residues. CDR3 sequence: CASSFTGWGGYTF. The CDR3 DNA is TGTGCCAGCAGTTTCACAGGGTGGGGTGGCTACACCTTC.

The chain is built from TRBV6-5 and TRBJ2-2; D is unclear. The CDR3 runs to 13 residues. With 2 bases removed from V and 5 bases from J, the gap between germline ends came to 6 bases. Germline CDR1 is MNHEY and CDR2 is SVGAGI. CDR3 sequence reads: CASSYQYTGELFF. CDR3 sequence (DNA): TGTGCCAGCAGTTACCAATATACCGGGGAGCTGTTTTTT.

The rearrangement uses TRBV18 and TRBJ2-5; 8 bases are shared with TRBD1. Per germline, CDR1 KGHSH and CDR2 LQKENI. This CDR3 has 14 residues. V dropped 5 bases and J dropped 5; count of bases not matched to a gene: 7. The CDR3 reads CASSVPGQEETQYF. In nucleotides, the CDR3 is TGTGCCAGCTCAGTACCGGGACAGGAGGAGACCCAGTACTTC.

The CDR3 reads CASIPNIATNEKLFF. DNA of the CDR3: TGTGCCAGCATCCCCAATATAGCAACTAATGAAAAACTGTTTTTT. V and J are TRBV28 and TRBJ1-4, with D hard to call. This CDR3 region has 15 residues. The V gene's germline CDR1 is MDHEN and CDR2 SYDVKM. Trimming pared 7 bases from V and 0 bases from J, leaving 12 bases between.

The gene calls are TRBV10-2 and TRBJ2-1; TRBD2 matches 12 bases. This CDR3 region has 17 residues. The germline CDR1 and CDR2 sequences are WSHSY and SAAADI. Unmatched junction bases numbered 14, after V lost 5 bases and J lost 9 bases. The CDR3: CASSSTSGGPRWVEQFF. The CDR3 DNA follows: TGCGCCAGCAGTTCGACTAGCGGGGGCCCCAGGTGGGTTGAGCAGTTCTTC.

This sequence joins TRBV4-1 and TRBJ1-4; a weak D match, TRBD1 (5 bases). Trimming removed 2 bases at V and 8 bases at J, with 12 bases between. Germline V lookup: CDR1 MGHRA, CDR2 YSYEKL. The CDR3 is 14 amino acids. CDR3 protein: CASSQTTGSEKLFF. The CDR3 coding sequence is TGCGCCAGCAGCCAAACCACAGGTAGCGAAAAACTGTTTTTT.

The chain uses TRBV28 and TRBJ2-1; D gene ambiguous. Trimming shortened V by 5 bases and J by 9 bases, and 20 bases separated the two germline ends. The CDR3 is 15 residues long. In germline, CDR1 is MDHEN, CDR2 SYDVKM. The CDR3 region is CASSEVRLLQIEQFF. For the CDR3, the DNA is TGTGCCAGCAGTGAAGTGCGGCTGCTTCAGATTGAGCAGTTCTTC.

The CDR3 DNA is TGTGCCACCAGTGACCTGACTAGCGGCTCGCAGTATTTT. This translates into CATSDLTSGSQYF. The rearrangement links TRBV24-1 to TRBJ2-3, with 9 bases identical to TRBD2. The CDR3 consists of 13 residues. Germline V gene lookup returns CDR1 KGHDR and CDR2 SFDVKD. Unmatched junction bases numbered 5, after V lost 4 bases and J lost 10 bases.